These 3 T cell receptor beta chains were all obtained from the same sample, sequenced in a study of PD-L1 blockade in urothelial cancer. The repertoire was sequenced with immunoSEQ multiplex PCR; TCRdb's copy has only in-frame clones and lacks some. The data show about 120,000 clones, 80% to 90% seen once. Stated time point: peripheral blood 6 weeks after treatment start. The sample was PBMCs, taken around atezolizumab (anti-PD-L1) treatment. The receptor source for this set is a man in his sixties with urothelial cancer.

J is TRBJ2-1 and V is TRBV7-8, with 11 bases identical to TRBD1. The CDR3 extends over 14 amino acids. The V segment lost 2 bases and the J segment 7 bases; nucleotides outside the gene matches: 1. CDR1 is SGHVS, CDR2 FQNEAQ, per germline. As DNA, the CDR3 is TGTGCCAGCAGCTTACGGGACAGGGGGAATGAGCAGTTCTTC. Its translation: CASSLRDRGNEQFF.

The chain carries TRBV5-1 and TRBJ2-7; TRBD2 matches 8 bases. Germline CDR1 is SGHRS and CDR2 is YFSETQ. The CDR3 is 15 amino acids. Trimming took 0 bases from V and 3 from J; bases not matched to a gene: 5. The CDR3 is CASSLAGGEGYEQYF. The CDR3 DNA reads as TGCGCCAGCAGCTTGGCCGGGGGGGAGGGCTACGAGCAGTACTTC.

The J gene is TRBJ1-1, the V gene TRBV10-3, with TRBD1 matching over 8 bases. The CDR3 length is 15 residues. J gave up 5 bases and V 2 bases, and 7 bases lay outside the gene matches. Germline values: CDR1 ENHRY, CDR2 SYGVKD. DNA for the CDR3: TGTGCCATCAGTGAGGAAGGACAGGGAGGAACTGAAGCTTTCTTT. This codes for CAISEEGQGGTEAFF.